In its sample, the clone carrying this T cell receptor (beta chain) was seen a few times. These data are taken from a study of CD8+ T cells in alopecia areata. Documented treatment: oral pan-JAK inhibitor, 5-10 mg twice daily. Looked up from germline, CDR1 is MDHEN and CDR2 is SYDVKM. The CDR3 spans 17 residues. The V end lost 2 bases, the J end lost 0 bases, and 16 bases lay between the germline ends. RNA, once extracted, was reverse transcribed into cDNA for use as the sequencing template. Assay used: immunoSEQ multiplex PCR; TCRdb lists only in-frame clones, some missing. The sample carries 90,000 to 150,000 clones, more than 45% recorded once.

The source was CD4+ T cells sorted from blood, collected at week 4, from a patient treated with tofacitinib. The clonotype originates from a human donor with alopecia areata. This chain joins TRBV28 and TRBJ1-1; D ambiguous. CDR3: CASSLVKGGGLNTEAFF. CDR3 sequence (DNA): TGTGCCAGCAGTTTAGTCAAGGGAGGTGGGCTGAACACTGAAGCTTTCTTT.